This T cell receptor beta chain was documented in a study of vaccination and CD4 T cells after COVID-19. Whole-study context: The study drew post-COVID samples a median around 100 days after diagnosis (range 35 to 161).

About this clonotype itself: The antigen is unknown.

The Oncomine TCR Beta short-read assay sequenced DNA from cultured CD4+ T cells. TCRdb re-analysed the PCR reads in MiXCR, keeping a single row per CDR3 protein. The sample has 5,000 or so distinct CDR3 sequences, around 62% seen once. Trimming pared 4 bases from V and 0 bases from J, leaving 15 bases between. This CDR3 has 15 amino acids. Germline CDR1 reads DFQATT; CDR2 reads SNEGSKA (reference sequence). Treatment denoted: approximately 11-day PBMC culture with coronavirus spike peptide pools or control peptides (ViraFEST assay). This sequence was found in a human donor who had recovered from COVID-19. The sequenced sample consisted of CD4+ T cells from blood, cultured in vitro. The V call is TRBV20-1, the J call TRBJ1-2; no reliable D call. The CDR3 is CSAKERGRTNYGYTF. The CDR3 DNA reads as TGCAGTGCTAAAGAGAGAGGCAGGACTAACTATGGCTACACCTTC.